This TCR beta chain was sequenced in a study of OX40 agonist ivuxolimab in advanced cancers. The data were produced by immunoSEQ multiplex PCR, yet TCRdb's version contains in-frame clones alone and is incomplete. In the table there are 8,000 to 10,000 clones, roughly 90% of which are singletons. This CDR3 spans 17 amino acids. Trimming took off 2 bases at V and 0 bases at J, with 11 bases between the two ends. The germline CDR1 and CDR2 sequences are SGHDN and FVKESK. Sequences were derived from CD4+ or CD8+ T cells sorted from blood, sampled in a trial of the OX40 agonist ivuxolimab. V usage is TRBV14 and J usage is TRBJ2-6, with D uncertain. This receptor was obtained from an adult with an advanced solid tumor such as melanoma, head and neck, liver or kidney cancer. The DNA for the CDR3 is TGTGCCAGCAGCCAATTAACTCGGTCCTCTGGGGCCAACGTCCTGACTTTC. The encoded protein is CASSQLTRSSGANVLTF.